Listed below are T cell receptor beta chains from one sample, sequenced in a study of T-cell memory formation after mild COVID-19. Via MiXCR, TCRdb re-called the 5' RACE reads, giving one row per CDR3 protein. The sample holds about 110,000 distinct CDR3 sequences, approximately 22% seen once. Sequencing was done on a sample of PBMCs or a T cell subset sorted from them (not recorded which). These receptor sequences come from a man aged 18 to 29 who had mild COVID-19 (a few samples of this study predate the infection). Cell type and time point are not known. CDR3s include the opening cysteine and the closing phenylalanine or tryptophan. A D gene is named only where the DNA matches it firmly. Size is omitted from some rows. Given values are once, few, many or a class for expanded clones.

abundance	v_gene	j_gene	d_gene	CDR3aa	CDR3nt
.	TRBV27	TRBJ1-1	.	CASSLSGQGTEAFF	TGTGCCAGCAGTTTATCGGGACAAGGGACTGAAGCTTTCTTT
few	TRBV7-9	TRBJ1-1	.	CASSLESRNTEAFF	TGTGCCAGCAGCTTAGAATCCCGGAACACTGAAGCTTTCTTT
few	TRBV12-3/TRBV12-4	TRBJ2-3	.	CASTPGPYLTDTQYF	TGTGCCAGCACCCCGGGACCCTACCTTACAGATACGCAGTATTTT
few	TRBV4-1	TRBJ2-4	.	CASSQSRGISGARIQYF	TGCGCCAGCAGCCAATCTCGGGGGATTAGTGGGGCTAGAATTCAGTACTTC
.	TRBV27	TRBJ2-4	.	CMRAPAKNIQYF	TGTATGAGGGCACCAGCCAAAAACATTCAGTACTTC
.	TRBV27	TRBJ2-1	.	CASIGGRDEQFF	TGTGCCAGCATCGGCGGGCGGGATGAGCAGTTCTTC
.	TRBV5-1	TRBJ1-1	.	CASSQKGTNTEAFF	TGCGCCAGCAGCCAGAAGGGGACGAACACTGAAGCTTTCTTT
many	TRBV20-1	TRBJ2-1	TRBD2	CSARDPAGPYNEQFF	TGCAGTGCTAGAGATCCAGCGGGGCCCTACAATGAGCAGTTCTTC
few	TRBV15	TRBJ2-7	TRBD1	CATSARDRGYEQYF	TGTGCCACCAGCGCCCGGGACAGGGGCTACGAGCAGTACTTC
many	TRBV9	TRBJ2-1	.	CASSVEDSYNEQFF	TGTGCCAGCAGCGTAGAGGACTCCTACAATGAGCAGTTCTTC
.	TRBV7-3	TRBJ2-1	.	CASSLRGDNEQFF	TGTGCCAGCAGCTTAAGAGGGGACAATGAGCAGTTCTTC
few	TRBV7-3	TRBJ2-1	.	CASSPRPGDYNEQFF	TGTGCCAGCAGCCCCCGGCCAGGGGATTACAATGAGCAGTTCTTC
.	TRBV6-2/TRBV6-3	TRBJ2-1	.	CASNRWAENEQFF	TGTGCCAGCAATAGATGGGCAGAGAATGAGCAGTTCTTC